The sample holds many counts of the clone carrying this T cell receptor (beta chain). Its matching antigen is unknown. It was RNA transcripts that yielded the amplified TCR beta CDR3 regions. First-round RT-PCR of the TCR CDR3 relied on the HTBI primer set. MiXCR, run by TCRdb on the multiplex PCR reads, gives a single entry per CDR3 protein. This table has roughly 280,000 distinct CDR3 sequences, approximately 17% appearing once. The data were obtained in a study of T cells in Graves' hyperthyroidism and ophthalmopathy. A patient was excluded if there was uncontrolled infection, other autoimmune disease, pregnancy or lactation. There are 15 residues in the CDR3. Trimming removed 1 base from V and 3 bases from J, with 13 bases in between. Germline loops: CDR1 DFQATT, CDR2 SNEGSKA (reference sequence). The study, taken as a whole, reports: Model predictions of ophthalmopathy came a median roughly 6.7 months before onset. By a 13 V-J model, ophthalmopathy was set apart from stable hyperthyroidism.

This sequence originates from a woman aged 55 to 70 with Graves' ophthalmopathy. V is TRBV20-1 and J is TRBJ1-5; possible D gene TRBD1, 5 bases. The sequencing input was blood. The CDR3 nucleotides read TGCAGTGCTAGAGCCTCAGGGAGTGACAATCAGCCCCAGCATTTT. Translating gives CSARASGSDNQPQHF.